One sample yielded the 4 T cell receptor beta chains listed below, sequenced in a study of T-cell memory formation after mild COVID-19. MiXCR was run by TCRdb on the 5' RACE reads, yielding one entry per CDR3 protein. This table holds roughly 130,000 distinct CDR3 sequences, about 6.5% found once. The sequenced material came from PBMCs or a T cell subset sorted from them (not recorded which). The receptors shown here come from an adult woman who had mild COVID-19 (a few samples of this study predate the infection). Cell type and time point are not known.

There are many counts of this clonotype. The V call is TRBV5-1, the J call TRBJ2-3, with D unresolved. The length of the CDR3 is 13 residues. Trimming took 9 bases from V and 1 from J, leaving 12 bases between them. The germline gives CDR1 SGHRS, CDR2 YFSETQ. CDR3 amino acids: CATSSFGTDTQYF. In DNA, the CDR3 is TGCGCCACCTCATCCTTTGGCACAGATACGCAGTATTTT.

Here the CDR3 DNA reads TGCAGTGCTAGAGGCCCAGCAGTGACAGATACGCAGTATTTT. It translates to CSARGPAVTDTQYF. The V gene is TRBV20-1, the J gene TRBJ2-3; D gene ambiguous. This CDR3 has 14 residues. The germline V and J ends were trimmed by 1 base and 3 bases, with 11 bases remaining between them. CDR1 is DFQATT and CDR2 is SNEGSKA in the germline V gene (reference sequence).

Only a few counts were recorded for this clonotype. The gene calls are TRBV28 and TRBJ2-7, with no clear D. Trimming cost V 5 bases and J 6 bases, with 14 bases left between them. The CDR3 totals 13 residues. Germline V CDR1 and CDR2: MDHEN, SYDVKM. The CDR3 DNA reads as TGTGCCAGCAGTGTTCCCGGCCGGGCCGAGCAGTACTTC. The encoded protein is CASSVPGRAEQYF.

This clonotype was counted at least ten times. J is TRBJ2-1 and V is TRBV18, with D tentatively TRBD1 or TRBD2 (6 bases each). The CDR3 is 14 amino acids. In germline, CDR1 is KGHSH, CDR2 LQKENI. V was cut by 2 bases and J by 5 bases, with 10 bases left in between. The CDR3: CASSPSRGHNEQFF. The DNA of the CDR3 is TGTGCCAGCTCACCAAGCCGGGGGCACAATGAGCAGTTCTTC.